These 14 T cell receptor beta chains were sequenced from one sample in a study of T cells in women clearing cervical HPV infection. The method was immunoSEQ multiplex PCR; TCRdb's version includes in-frame clones alone and lacks a portion of them. Its table records 35,000 to 45,000 clones. The sequencing sample was made of blood buffy coat. Receptors originate from a woman aged 18-69 years with a cervical HPV16 infection that either progressed to CIN3+ or cleared (not recorded which).

Turning to this clone: The read stops 3 residues short of the end of the CDR3; the missing end is completed from the germline J gene. The chain links TRBV29-1 to TRBJ1-4, with 8 nucleotides matching TRBD1. Trimming removed 6 bases from V and 7 bases from J; junction bases left unmatched: 4. The length of the CDR3 is 12 residues. Germline V lookup: CDR1 SQVTM, CDR2 ANQGSEA. This CDR3 is CSVRTGFEKLFF. The sequenced CDR3 bases are TGCAGCGTAAGGACAGGGTTTGAAAAA.

Note on this clone: With the read ending 3 residues before the CDR3 end, the germline J gene is used to fill in that end. The gene calls are TRBV23-1 and TRBJ1-1; 9 positions agree with TRBD1. TRBV23-1 is filed as an ORF, its function uncertain. The CDR3 consists of 15 residues. The junction had 8 bases not matched to a gene; V was cut back by 3 bases and J by 6 bases. CDR3 amino acids: CASSHPTGGEAEAFF. Partial CDR3 DNA: TGCGCCAGCAGTCACCCGACAGGGGGTGAGGCTGAA.

In regard to this clone: Read coverage stops 3 residues before the CDR3 terminus; the germline J gene supplies the remainder. The gene calls are TRBV28 and TRBJ1-4; D perhaps matches TRBD1 (6 bases). The CDR3 is made up of 15 amino acids. Deletions cut 5 bases from V and 0 bases from J, with 10 bases between. Looked up from germline, CDR1 is MDHEN and CDR2 is SYDVKM. The CDR3 loop is CASSPKGATNEKLFF. Incomplete CDR3 DNA: TGTGCCAGCAGTCCGAAGGGGGCAACTAATGAAAAA.

Turning to this clone: The read terminates 3 residues before the CDR3 end, so the remaining end is supplied by the germline J gene. The genes are TRBV11-2 and TRBJ2-7; maybe TRBD2 (6 bases). The CDR3 contains 15 residues. Germline V CDR1 and CDR2: SGHAT, FQNNGV. Trimming removed 5 bases from V and 0 bases from J, with 14 bases in between. The CDR3 reads CASSLTGVSSYEQYF. The sequenced CDR3 bases are TGTGCCAGCAGCCTAACGGGGGTTAGCTCCTACGAG.

Of note for this clone: The read ends 3 residues before the CDR3 terminus; that terminus is restored from the germline J gene. The chain joins TRBV5-1 to TRBJ1-2; D not certain. The germline gives CDR1 SGHRS, CDR2 YFSETQ. This CDR3 region has 15 residues. The CDR3: CASSPTPGILGGYTF. CDR3 DNA (partial): TGCGCCAGCAGCCCTACGCCGGGAATACTAGGGGGC.

Comment on this clone: The DNA ends 3 residues before the CDR3 does, and the rest of the CDR3 is filled in from the germline J gene. The chain employs TRBV19 and TRBJ1-1; D gene ambiguous. CDR1 and CDR2 from the germline V gene are LNHDA and SQIVND (reference sequence). V lost 6 bases and J 4 bases, leaving 12 bases between the germline ends. The CDR3 is 13 residues long. The CDR3 loop reads CASSVSAGTEAFF. CDR3 bases read: TGTGCCAGTAGCGTCTCGGCGGGCACTGAA.

Of note for this clone: The CDR3 end falls 3 residues outside the read, so it is completed with the germline J gene. The rearrangement uses TRBV20-1 and TRBJ2-7; a weak D match, TRBD1 (5 bases). Per the germline V gene, CDR1 is DFQATT and CDR2 is SNEGSKA (reference sequence). The V end lost 2 bases, the J end lost 2 bases, and 10 bases lay between the germline ends. The CDR3 covers 13 residues. The CDR3 reads CSARRDRTYEQYF. CDR3 DNA, as far as it was read: TGCAGTGCTAGACGAGACAGAACCTACGAG.

As regards this clone: The read stops 3 residues short of the end of the CDR3; the missing end is completed from the germline J gene. The V and J genes are TRBV2 and TRBJ1-4; D not certain. The CDR3 has 17 residues. Germline V gives CDR1 SNHLY, CDR2 FYNNEI. The CDR3 DNA, read in part, is TGTGCCAGCAGTGAAGTGGTGAGGGTAGGGTATAATTCACCA. Protein product: CASSEVVRVGYNSP. The full CDR3 sequence reads CASSEVVRVGYNSPLFF.

On this clone itself: The read ends 3 residues before the CDR3 terminus; that terminus is restored from the germline J gene. The rearrangement joins TRBV14 to TRBJ2-5; 8 positions match TRBD2. Germline V gene sequence: CDR1 SGHDN, CDR2 FVKESK. The J segment lost 7 bases and the V segment lost 1 base, leaving 5 bases of the junction unmatched. The CDR3 length is 14 residues. CDR3 sequence: CASSQGRGGVTQYF. CDR3 DNA (partial): TGTGCCAGCAGCCAAGGCCGGGGGGGTGTGACC.

Comment on this clone: The CDR3 is cut off 3 residues early in the read; its end comes from the germline J gene. The chain carries TRBV5-1 and TRBJ1-1, with 8 bases identical to TRBD1. Germline V lookup: CDR1 SGHRS, CDR2 YFSETQ. The ends lost 6 bases at V and 3 bases at J; junction bases unmatched: 13. The CDR3 length is 16 residues. This CDR3 is CASILGSTGDDTEAFF. CDR3 DNA, as far as it was read: TGCGCCAGCATCCTCGGCTCGACAGGGGACGACACTGAA.

As concerns this clone: The observed sequence ends 3 residues before the CDR3 terminus, with the missing tail filled in from the germline J gene. V is TRBV11-2 and J is TRBJ2-3; 7 nucleotides agree with TRBD2. Unmatched junction bases numbered 5, after V lost 5 bases and J lost 3 bases. The CDR3 is made up of 14 amino acids. Germline V CDR1 and CDR2: SGHAT, FQNNGV. The chain's CDR3 is CASSTRDYTDTQYF. The DNA read from the CDR3 is TGTGCCAGCAGCACTCGGGACTATACAGATACG. Full variable domain (remainder filled in from reference TRBV11-2 and TRBJ2-3): EAGVAQSPRYKIIEKRQSVAFWCNPISGHATLYWYQQILGQGPKLLIQFQNNGVVDDSQLPKDRFSAERLKGVDSTLKIQPAKLEDSAVYLCASSTRDYTDTQYFGPGTRLTVL.

For this clone: The read ends 3 residues before the CDR3 terminus; that terminus is restored from the germline J gene. This chain uses TRBV10-3 with TRBJ1-2; D is perhaps TRBD1 (6 bases). The CDR3 has 13 residues. Germline assignment: CDR1 ENHRY and CDR2 SYGVKD. The CDR3 DNA, read in part, is TGTGCCATCAGATTTAGGGGGTCCGGCGGC. Amino acid sequence: CAIRFRGSGG. The full-length CDR3 reads as CAIRFRGSGGYTF.

In the case of this clone: The read is 3 residues too short to cover the CDR3 end, so that end is filled in from the germline J gene. The gene calls are TRBV10-1 and TRBJ1-1; 9 nucleotides align to TRBD1. This CDR3 spans 14 amino acids. Germline trimming cut 6 bases from V and 1 base from J; bases unmatched to any gene: 3. Germline lookup yields CDR1 WNHNN and CDR2 SYGVQD (reference sequence). CDR3 amino acids: CASSGTGRNTEAFF. CDR3 DNA (partial): TGCGCCAGCAGCGGGACAGGGAGGAACACTGAA.

Concerning this clone itself: Coverage ceases 3 residues before the CDR3 finishes, and the germline J gene fills in the end. This chain joins TRBV5-6 and TRBJ2-3; 10 bases agree with TRBD1. Germline V gives CDR1 SGHDT, CDR2 YYEEEE. The CDR3 spans 14 residues. V was pared by 4 bases and J by 5 bases, with 4 bases of the junction left unmatched. The CDR3 spells CASSGQGVLDTQYF. The covered CDR3 bases are TGTGCCAGCAGCGGACAGGGGGTCTTAGATACG. The full variable domain, in which reference TRBV5-6 and TRBJ2-3 provide the parts outside the CDR3, is DAGVTQSPTHLIKTRGQQVTLRCSPKSGHDTVSWYQQALGQGPQFIFQYYEEEERQRGNFPDRFSGHQFPNYSSELNVNALLLGDSALYLCASSGQGVLDTQYFGPGTRLTVL.